The clone carrying this T cell receptor (beta chain) has a count of ten or more. Its cognate antigen is unknown. Joint extraction of RNA and DNA used about 17-31 mg of bulk tissue that was unsorted. Each tumor specimen held more than 80% viable tumor cells. The record originates from a study of tumor-infiltrating lymphocytes in primary liver carcinoma. Study at large: The number of productive TCRbeta reads per sample ranged from roughly 3.65 to 7.13 million and was similar across tissue types.

Overall study findings and caveats: Tumor top-250-clone fractions significantly exceeded those of blood (p = 0.039). Only about 7-24% of top clones showed up in all five tumor regions.

Starting from roughly 0.5 ug of total RNA, TCR beta cDNA was produced with a primer in the constant region. Modified slightly, ARM-PCR produced TCR beta libraries over three nested multiplex PCR rounds. TRBV1-TRBV30 forward and Cbeta reverse primers drove the first two roughly 10-cycle rounds. TCRdb recomputed calls from the multiplex PCR reads with MiXCR, one row per CDR3 protein. Of tens of thousands of distinct CDR3 sequences listed, 70% to 75% are singletons. The germline V gene has CDR1 SEHNR and CDR2 FQNEAQ (reference sequence). This CDR3 is built from 15 residues. Trimming cost V 1 base and J 6 bases; bases outside gene matches: 4.

The material sequenced was liver tumor tissue from sampling region 2. Subset: tumor region T2, inferior pole. This clonotype was sampled from a man aged 35 to 55 with primary liver carcinoma and hepatitis B virus infection. The chain carries TRBV7-9 and TRBJ2-2, with 8 bases matching TRBD1. The CDR3 here is CASSLGQGRAGELFF. The DNA for the CDR3 is TGTGCCAGCAGCTTAGGACAGGGGAGAGCCGGGGAGCTGTTTTTT.